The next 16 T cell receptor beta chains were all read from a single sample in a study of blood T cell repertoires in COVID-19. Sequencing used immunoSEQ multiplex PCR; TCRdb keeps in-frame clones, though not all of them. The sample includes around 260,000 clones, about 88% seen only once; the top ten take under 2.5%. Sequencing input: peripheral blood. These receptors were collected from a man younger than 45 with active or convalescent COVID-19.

The CDR3 protein is CASSPSRLERAFF. CDR3 coding DNA: TGCGCCAGCAGCCCCAGTCGACTTGAGAGGGCTTTCTTT. The V and J genes are TRBV10-1 and TRBJ1-1; D call uncertain. The CDR3 is 13 residues long. Germline V lookup: CDR1 WNHNN, CDR2 SYGVQD (reference sequence). Deletions cut 6 bases from V and 11 bases from J, with 19 bases between.

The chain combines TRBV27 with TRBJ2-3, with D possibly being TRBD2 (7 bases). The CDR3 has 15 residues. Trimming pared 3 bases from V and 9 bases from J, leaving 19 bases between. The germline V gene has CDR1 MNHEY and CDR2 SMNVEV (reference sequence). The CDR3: CASSFLSSTGGTQYF. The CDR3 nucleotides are TGTGCCAGCAGTTTTCTTTCCAGTACGGGGGGCACGCAGTATTTT.

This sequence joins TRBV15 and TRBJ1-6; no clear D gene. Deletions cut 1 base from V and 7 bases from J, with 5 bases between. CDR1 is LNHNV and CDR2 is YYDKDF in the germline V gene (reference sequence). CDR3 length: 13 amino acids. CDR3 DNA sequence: TGTGCCACCAGCAGAGGCAGGAATTCACCCCTCCACTTT. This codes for CATSRGRNSPLHF.

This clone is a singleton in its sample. The CDR3 DNA follows: TGTGCCAGCAGTTTAGATAGGGGTGTTAGGCGTTGGGCGCAGTATTTT. Its translation is CASSLDRGVRRWAQYF. The chain uses TRBV27 and TRBJ2-3; D perhaps matches TRBD1 (5 bases). Trimming left V 2 bases short and J 10 bases short, with 22 bases between. The CDR3 contains 16 residues. Looked up from germline, CDR1 is MNHEY and CDR2 is SMNVEV (reference sequence).

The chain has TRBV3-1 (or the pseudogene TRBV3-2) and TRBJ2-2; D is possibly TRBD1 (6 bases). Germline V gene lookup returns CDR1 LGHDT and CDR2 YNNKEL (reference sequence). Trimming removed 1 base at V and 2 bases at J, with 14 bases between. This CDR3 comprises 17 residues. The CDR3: CASSQAGAGPNTGELFF. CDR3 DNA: TGTGCCAGCAGCCAAGCAGGGGCAGGACCAAACACCGGGGAGCTGTTTTTT.

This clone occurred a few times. The CDR3 nucleotides read TGCGCCAGCAGCCCTGGCTGGAGCTCCTACGAGCAGTACTTC. The encoded protein is CASSPGWSSYEQYF. The chain links TRBV5-1 to TRBJ2-7; D not certain. V dropped 4 bases and J dropped 0 bases, with 11 bases sitting between them. The CDR3 covers 14 residues. CDR1 and CDR2 from the germline V gene are SGHRS and YFSETQ. Full variable domain (outside the CDR3, taken from reference TRBV5-1 and TRBJ2-7): KAGVTQTPRYLIKTRGQQVTLSCSPISGHRSVSWYQQTPGQGLQFLFEYFSETQRNKGNFPGRFSGRQFSNSRSEMNVSTLELGDSALYLCASSPGWSSYEQYFGPGTRLTVT.

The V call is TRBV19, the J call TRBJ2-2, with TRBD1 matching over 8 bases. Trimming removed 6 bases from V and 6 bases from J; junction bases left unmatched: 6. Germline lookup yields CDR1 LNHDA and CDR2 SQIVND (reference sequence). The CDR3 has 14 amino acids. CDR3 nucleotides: TGTGCCAGTAGCCCAGGGGGCGACGCCGGGGAGCTGTTTTTT. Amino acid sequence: CASSPGGDAGELFF. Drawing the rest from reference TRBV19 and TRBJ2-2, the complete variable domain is DGGITQSPKYLFRKEGQNVTLSCEQNLNHDAMYWYRQDPGQGLRLIYYSQIVNDFQKGDIAEGYSVSREKKESFPLTVTSAQKNPTAFYLCASSPGGDAGELFFGEGSRLTVL.

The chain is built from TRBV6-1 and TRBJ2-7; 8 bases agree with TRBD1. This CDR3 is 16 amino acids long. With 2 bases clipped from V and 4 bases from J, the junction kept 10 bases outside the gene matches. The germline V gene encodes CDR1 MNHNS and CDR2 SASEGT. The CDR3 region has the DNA TGTGCCAGCAGTGAACTTTCCGGACAGGGAGCGTACGAGCAGTACTTC. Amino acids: CASSELSGQGAYEQYF.

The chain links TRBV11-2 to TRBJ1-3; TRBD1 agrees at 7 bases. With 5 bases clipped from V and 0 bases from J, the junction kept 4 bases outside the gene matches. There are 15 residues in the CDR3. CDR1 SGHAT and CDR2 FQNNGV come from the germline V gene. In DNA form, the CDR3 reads TGTGCCAGCAGCAAAGACAGGGCCTCTGGAAACACCATATATTTT. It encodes CASSKDRASGNTIYF.

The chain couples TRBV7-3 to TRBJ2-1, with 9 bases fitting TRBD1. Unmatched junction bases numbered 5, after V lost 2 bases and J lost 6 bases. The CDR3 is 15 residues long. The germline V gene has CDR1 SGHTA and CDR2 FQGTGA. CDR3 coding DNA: TGTGCCAGCAGCTTATTTTACAGGGGGCGCAATGAGCAGTTCTTC. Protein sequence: CASSLFYRGRNEQFF. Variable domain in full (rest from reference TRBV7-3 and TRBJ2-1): GAGVSQTPSNKVTEKGKYVELRCDPISGHTALYWYRQSLGQGPEFLIYFQGTGAADDSGLPNDRFFAVRPEGSVSTLKIQRTERGDSAVYLCASSLFYRGRNEQFFGPGTRLTVL.

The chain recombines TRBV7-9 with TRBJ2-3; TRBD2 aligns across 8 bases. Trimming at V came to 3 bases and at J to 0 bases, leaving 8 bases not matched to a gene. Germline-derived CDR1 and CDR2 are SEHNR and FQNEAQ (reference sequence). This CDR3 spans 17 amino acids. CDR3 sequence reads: CASSFTPGGASTDTQYF. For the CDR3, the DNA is TGTGCCAGCAGCTTTACCCCGGGAGGGGCTAGCACAGATACGCAGTATTTT.

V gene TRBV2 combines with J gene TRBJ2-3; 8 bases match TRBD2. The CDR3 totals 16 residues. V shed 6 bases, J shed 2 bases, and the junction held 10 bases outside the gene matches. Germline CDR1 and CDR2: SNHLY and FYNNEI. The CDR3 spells CASRGGGTRFTDTQYF. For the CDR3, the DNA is TGTGCCAGCAGGGGCGGGGGGACCAGGTTCACAGATACGCAGTATTTT. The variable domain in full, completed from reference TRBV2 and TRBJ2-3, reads EPEVTQTPSHQVTQMGQEVILRCVPISNHLYFYWYRQILGQKVEFLVSFYNNEISEKSEIFDDQFSVERPDGSNFTLKIRSTKLEDSAMYFCASRGGGTRFTDTQYFGPGTRLTVL.

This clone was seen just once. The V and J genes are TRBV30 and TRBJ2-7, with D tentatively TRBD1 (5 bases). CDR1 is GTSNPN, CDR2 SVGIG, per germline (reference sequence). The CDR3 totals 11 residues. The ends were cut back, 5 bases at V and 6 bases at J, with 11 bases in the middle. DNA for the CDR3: TGTGCCTGGGACCTTGGGGCCGAGCAGTACTTC. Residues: CAWDLGAEQYF. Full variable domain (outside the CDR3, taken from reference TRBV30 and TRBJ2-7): SQTIHQWPATLVQPVGSPLSLECTVEGTSNPNLYWYRQAAGRGLQLLFYSVGIGQISSEVPQNLSASRPQDRQFILSSKKLLLSDSGFYLCAWDLGAEQYFGPGTRLTVT.

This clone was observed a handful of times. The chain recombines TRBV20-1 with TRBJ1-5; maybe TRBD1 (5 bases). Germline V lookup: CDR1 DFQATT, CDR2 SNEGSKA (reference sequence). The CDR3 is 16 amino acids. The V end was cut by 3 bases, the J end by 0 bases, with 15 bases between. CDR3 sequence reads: CSASSSTAYSNQPQHF. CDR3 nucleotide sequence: TGCAGTGCTAGTAGTTCGACAGCTTATAGCAATCAGCCCCAGCATTTT.

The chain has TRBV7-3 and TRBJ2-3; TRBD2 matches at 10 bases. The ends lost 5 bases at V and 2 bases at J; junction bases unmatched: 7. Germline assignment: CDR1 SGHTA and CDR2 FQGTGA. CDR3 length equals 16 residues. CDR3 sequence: CASSAVAGGFTDTQYF. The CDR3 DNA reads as TGTGCCAGCAGCGCCGTAGCGGGGGGCTTCACAGATACGCAGTATTTT.

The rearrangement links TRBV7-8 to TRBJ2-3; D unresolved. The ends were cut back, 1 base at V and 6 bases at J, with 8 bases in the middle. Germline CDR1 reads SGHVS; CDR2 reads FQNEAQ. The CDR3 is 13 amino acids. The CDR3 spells CASSLEGADTQYF. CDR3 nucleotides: TGTGCCAGCAGCTTAGAAGGAGCGGATACGCAGTATTTT.